One and the same sample provided the 28 T cell receptor beta chains below, sequenced in a study of shared clonotypes between healthy human individuals (dated by TCRdb to 2018 to 2020). The library relied on the immunoSEQ multiplex PCR assay. TCRdb obtained this table from immuneACCESS and retained in-frame rearrangements with V and J assigned. These tables miss some clones; where compared with another copy, unresolved V genes account for less than half of the shortfall, and the remainder is unexplained. The sample yields some 900,000 clones; approximately 80% were counted once. The ten largest clonotypes hold nearly 1.5% of the sample. The specimen was memory CD4+ T cells sorted from blood. The cell subset or site label of this sample denotes: CD45RA-negative fraction. The receptors stem from a man between 18 and 35 years old in good health.

The chain couples TRBV27 to TRBJ2-7, with a weak D call TRBD1 (5 bases). V gave up 0 bases and J gave up 2 bases, with 8 bases separating them. The CDR3 runs to 14 residues. In germline, CDR1 is MNHEY, CDR2 SMNVEV (reference sequence). CDR3 amino acids: CASSLSDIPYEQYF. CDR3 DNA: TGTGCCAGCAGTTTATCGGACATCCCCTACGAGCAGTACTTC.

As concerns this clone: Given a much more abundant clone one base away, this may be a read error. The CDR3 here is CASSEIAGGPDTQYF. The CDR3 DNA sequence: TGTGCCAGCAGTGAAATAGCGGGGGGGCCAGATACGCAGTATTTT. This chain uses TRBV6-1 with TRBJ2-3, with TRBD2 matching 11 bases. CDR1 is MNHNS, CDR2 SASEGT, per germline. V lost 2 bases and J lost 4; bases outside the gene matches: 2. The CDR3 has 15 amino acids.

The chain carries TRBV6-1 and TRBJ2-7; 7 bases are a match to TRBD1. The germline gives CDR1 MNHNS, CDR2 SASEGT. The V segment lost 4 bases and the J segment 3 bases; nucleotides outside the gene matches: 6. The CDR3 is made up of 14 amino acids. This CDR3 is CASSVGGYVYEQYF. CDR3 nucleotide sequence: TGTGCCAGCAGTGTAGGGGGCTATGTCTACGAGCAGTACTTC.

This clone turned up a few times. V and J are TRBV27 and TRBJ2-1, with 7 bases that match TRBD2. Germline V CDR1 and CDR2: MNHEY, SMNVEV (reference sequence). CDR3 length equals 15 residues. Germline trimming cut 2 bases from V and 3 bases from J; bases unmatched to any gene: 4. CDR3 bases: TGTGCCAGCAGTTTACGGGGGGAATTCTACAATGAGCAGTTCTTC. Residues: CASSLRGEFYNEQFF.

This clone has only a few counts. The chain combines TRBV5-5 with TRBJ2-7, with 10 positions matching TRBD2. This CDR3 spans 15 amino acids. Germline loops: CDR1 SGHKS, CDR2 YYEKEE (reference sequence). V dropped 2 bases and J dropped 4; count of bases not matched to a gene: 6. CDR3 in DNA: TGTGCCAGCAGCTTTCTCCCAGCGGGAGGGTACGAGCAGTACTTC. It encodes CASSFLPAGGYEQYF.

The rearrangement joins TRBV15 to TRBJ1-6, with D hard to call. V was shortened by 0 bases and J by 4 bases, with 7 bases between the two germline ends. The CDR3 totals 15 residues. Germline lookup yields CDR1 LNHNV and CDR2 YYDKDF (reference sequence). The DNA for the CDR3 is TGTGCCACCAGCAGAGAAGGGCAGTATAATTCACCCCTCCACTTT. It encodes CATSREGQYNSPLHF.

This clone was found a few times. The chain has TRBV7-2 and TRBJ1-2, with D perhaps matching TRBD1 (5 bases). This CDR3 has 15 amino acids. V lost 3 bases, J lost 5 bases, and 16 bases lay in between. Germline V gives CDR1 SGHTA, CDR2 FQGNSA. The CDR3 protein is CASSLPTGGAYGYTF. Here the CDR3 DNA reads TGTGCCAGCAGCTTGCCAACCGGGGGAGCTTATGGCTACACCTTC.

The CDR3 bases are TGTGCCAGCAGAGTTAGCACAGATACGCAGTATTTT. This encodes CASRVSTDTQYF. The rearrangement joins TRBV6-1 to TRBJ2-3; D not resolved. V lost 6 bases, J lost 0 bases, and 4 bases lay in between. The CDR3 runs to 12 residues. Germline V gives CDR1 MNHNS, CDR2 SASEGT.

On this clone itself: The junction departs from the called germline gene at one end, perhaps through a read error. This rearrangement joins TRBV7-7 to TRBJ2-2; TRBD1 matches 9 bases. CDR1 SSHAT and CDR2 FNYEAQ come from the germline V gene (reference sequence). The CDR3 runs 14 residues. DNA of the CDR3: TGTGCTAGCAGCCTGGACAGGGGCACCGGGGAGCTGTTTTTT. Translating gives CASSLDRGTGELFF.

The CDR3 region is CASSWGGGVNEKLFF. CDR3 nucleotides: TGTGCCAGCAGCTGGGGAGGGGGCGTGAATGAAAAACTGTTTTTT. V is TRBV5-4 and J is TRBJ1-4; TRBD1 aligns across 7 bases. Germline CDR1 and CDR2: SGHNT and YYREEE (reference sequence). The V segment lost 3 bases and the J segment 5 bases; nucleotides outside the gene matches: 7. This CDR3 has 15 amino acids.

V gene TRBV4-1 combines with J gene TRBJ2-3; no clear D gene. The CDR3 extends over 14 amino acids. Germline V CDR1 and CDR2: MGHRA, YSYEKL. Trimming left V 5 bases short and J 4 bases short, with 13 bases between. The CDR3 protein is CASSGRGGADTQYF. The CDR3 nucleotides read TGCGCCAGCAGCGGACGCGGCGGCGCAGATACGCAGTATTTT.

V gene TRBV6-5 combines with J gene TRBJ1-6; D unresolved. The CDR3 length is 15 residues. Germline CDR1 and CDR2: MNHEY and SVGAGI. Trimming took 2 bases from V and 7 from J, leaving 12 bases between them. CDR3 sequence (DNA): TGTGCCAGCAGTTACGTGGCAAACGGGAATTCACCCCTCCACTTT. This translates into CASSYVANGNSPLHF.

This clone was seen more than once but under ten times. The chain carries TRBV6-5 and TRBJ2-3; D not certain. Per the germline V gene, CDR1 is MNHEY and CDR2 is SVGAGI. The V end was cut by 6 bases, the J end by 0 bases, with 10 bases between. CDR3 length equals 14 residues. CDR3 sequence (DNA): TGTGCCAGCAGCTACATGGACAGCACAGATACGCAGTATTTT. Translating gives CASSYMDSTDTQYF.

The chain recombines TRBV28 with TRBJ1-6; no firm D call. Germline V lookup: CDR1 MDHEN, CDR2 SYDVKM. The V gene lost 6 bases and the J gene lost 9 bases, with 12 bases spanning the gap. The CDR3 runs 13 residues. In DNA form, the CDR3 reads TGTGCCAGCAGCCCCGCCGGGCCTTCACCCCTCCACTTT. Translated, it gives CASSPAGPSPLHF.

The sample holds a few counts of this clone. Other DNA sequences from this sample encode an identical CDR3 as well. The chain carries TRBV5-1 and TRBJ2-7, with TRBD1 identical over 9 bases. In germline, CDR1 is SGHRS, CDR2 YFSETQ. CDR3 size: 15 residues. The trim removed 0 bases at V and 2 bases at J, leaving 3 bases unmatched. The DNA of the CDR3 is TGCGCCAGCAGCTTGGGTGGGACAGGGACCTACGAGCAGTACTTC. Its protein is CASSLGGTGTYEQYF.

The chain has TRBV5-5 and TRBJ1-6; the match to TRBD1 covers 8 bases. This CDR3 has 15 amino acids. From germline, CDR1 is SGHKS and CDR2 YYEKEE (reference sequence). Trimming at V came to 0 bases and at J to 7 bases, leaving 3 bases not matched to a gene. The CDR3 sequence: CASSLATGVNSPLHF. CDR3 DNA sequence: TGTGCCAGCAGCTTGGCGACAGGGGTGAATTCACCCCTCCACTTT.

This chain links TRBV9 with TRBJ2-3; 8 nucleotides agree with TRBD1. V dropped 4 bases and J dropped 4; count of bases not matched to a gene: 5. This CDR3 is 14 amino acids long. From germline, CDR1 is SGDLS and CDR2 YYNGEE. The CDR3 DNA is TGTGCCAGCAGCCCCCGGACAGGGCCAGATACGCAGTATTTT. It is translated as CASSPRTGPDTQYF.

As DNA, the CDR3 is TGCGCCAGCAGCTTGGTTTGGGGCAGAGCTAACTATGGCTACACCTTC. Translating gives CASSLVWGRANYGYTF. The J gene is TRBJ1-2, the V gene TRBV5-1; D may be TRBD1 (5 bases). The CDR3 totals 16 residues. Germline lookup yields CDR1 SGHRS and CDR2 YFSETQ. V shed 0 bases and J shed 0 bases, with 12 bases lying between them.

The V gene is TRBV5-1, the J gene TRBJ2-1, with TRBD2 matching 7 bases. Per the germline V gene, CDR1 is SGHRS and CDR2 is YFSETQ. The CDR3 is 15 amino acids. V shed 7 bases and J 7 bases; nucleotides not matched to a gene: 14. The CDR3: CASQSVGGPSNEQFF. The CDR3 DNA follows: TGCGCCAGCCAATCGGTGGGAGGGCCCTCAAATGAGCAGTTCTTC. Full variable domain (outside the CDR3, taken from reference TRBV5-1 and TRBJ2-1): KAGVTQTPRYLIKTRGQQVTLSCSPISGHRSVSWYQQTPGQGLQFLFEYFSETQRNKGNFPGRFSGRQFSNSRSEMNVSTLELGDSALYLCASQSVGGPSNEQFFGPGTRLTVL.

The gene calls are TRBV6-8 and TRBJ2-3, with 13 bases that match TRBD2. The CDR3 contains 18 residues. The germline V gene has CDR1 MNHGY and CDR2 SAAAGT. V was clipped by 2 bases and J by 2 bases; unmatched bases: 7. The CDR3 here is CASSYAGTSGKNTDTQYF. CDR3 nucleotides: TGTGCCAGCAGTTACGCTGGGACTAGCGGGAAGAACACAGATACGCAGTATTTT.

The gene calls are TRBV11-2 and TRBJ2-7; 9 nucleotides match TRBD1. Per germline, CDR1 SGHAT and CDR2 FQNNGV. The trim removed 1 base at V and 2 bases at J, leaving 3 bases unmatched. There are 15 residues in the CDR3. CDR3 in amino acids: CASSLGGTGPYEQYF. In nucleotides, the CDR3 is TGTGCCAGCAGCTTAGGCGGGACAGGGCCCTACGAGCAGTACTTC.

This sequence joins TRBV5-1 and TRBJ2-5, with TRBD1 identical over 7 bases. Trimming took 4 bases from V and 1 from J; bases not matched to a gene: 4. The CDR3 has 14 residues. Germline assignment: CDR1 SGHRS and CDR2 YFSETQ. The CDR3 region has the DNA TGCGCCAGCAGCATATCAGGGGGCCAAGAGACCCAGTACTTC. Translating gives CASSISGGQETQYF.

The chain has TRBV2 and TRBJ1-2, with D unclear. CDR3 length: 11 residues. Per germline, CDR1 SNHLY and CDR2 FYNNEI. The germline V and J ends were trimmed by 7 bases and 3 bases, with 6 bases remaining between them. DNA for the CDR3: TGTGCCAGCAAAGAATACTATGGCTACACCTTC. Encoded protein: CASKEYYGYTF. Filled out from reference TRBV2 and TRBJ1-2, the complete variable domain reads EPEVTQTPSHQVTQMGQEVILRCVPISNHLYFYWYRQILGQKVEFLVSFYNNEISEKSEIFDDQFSVERPDGSNFTLKIRSTKLEDSAMYFCASKEYYGYTFGSGTRLTVV.

At least ten counts were recorded for this clone. This rearrangement joins TRBV6-5 to TRBJ1-5; D is ambiguous. The V and J ends lost 9 bases and 1 base respectively, with 7 bases between them. The CDR3 totals 12 residues. Per germline, CDR1 MNHEY and CDR2 SVGAGI. CDR3 sequence (DNA): TGTGCCAGTTGGGCAAGCAATCAGCCCCAGCATTTT. Amino acids: CASWASNQPQHF.

The gene calls are TRBV27 and TRBJ2-3, with D unclear. Trimming left V 6 bases short and J 2 bases short, with 18 bases between. Looked up from germline, CDR1 is MNHEY and CDR2 is SMNVEV (reference sequence). The CDR3 contains 16 residues. The CDR3 loop reads CASSLRSPRPTDTQYF. The CDR3 DNA is TGTGCCAGCAGCCTCAGGTCCCCACGGCCCACAGATACGCAGTATTTT.

The genes are TRBV4-1 and TRBJ2-3; TRBD2 matches at 8 bases. The CDR3 is 16 residues long. Looked up from germline, CDR1 is MGHRA and CDR2 is YSYEKL. Trimming cost V 3 bases and J 2 bases; bases outside gene matches: 7. CDR3 protein: CASSHAGTRVTDTQYF. The DNA of the CDR3 is TGCGCCAGCAGCCACGCCGGGACTAGGGTCACAGATACGCAGTATTTT.

This clone was found once. Distinct nucleotide sequences in the sample also encode this CDR3. The chain has TRBV30 and TRBJ1-1, with D hard to call. The CDR3 consists of 11 residues. The ends were cut back, 2 bases at V and 4 bases at J, with 5 bases in the middle. In germline, CDR1 is GTSNPN, CDR2 SVGIG (reference sequence). The CDR3: CAWSRVTEAFF. Written as DNA, the CDR3 is TGTGCCTGGAGTCGGGTCACTGAAGCTTTCTTT.

Here the CDR3 DNA reads TGTGCCAGCAGAAAGCAGGGAACAGATACGCAGTATTTT. It is translated as CASRKQGTDTQYF. The chain recombines TRBV5-4 with TRBJ2-3, with D possibly TRBD1 on 5 matching bases. The V gene lost 5 bases and the J gene lost 3 bases, with 10 bases spanning the gap. The CDR3 runs to 13 residues. CDR1 and CDR2 from the germline V gene are SGHNT and YYREEE (reference sequence).